This record covers a single T cell receptor beta chain. Its antigen is not identified. It was genomic DNA that served as the template for profiling TCR beta VDJ and CDR3. From the reads, TCRdb called clonotypes with MiXCR, one entry per CDR3 protein. The sample holds around 200,000 distinct CDR3 sequences; 60% to 65% are singletons and the top ten take around 28%. Trimming cost V 4 bases and J 8 bases, with 6 bases left between them. The CDR3 runs 11 residues. Germline CDR1 WNHNN, CDR2 SYGVQD (reference sequence). This sample was taken from a study of CD8+CD57+ T cells in acquired aplastic anemia. Study summary: The mean DNA yield obtained from sorted CD4+ and CD8+ cells came to 3 to 3.5 ug.

General observations from the study: Patients and controls shared 25 to 30 CD8+ CDR3 sequences, which appeared highly expressed in patients and within their immunodominant clones.

Specimen: sorted CD4+, CD8+, or CD8+CD57+ T cells (not recorded which) from PBMCs. This receptor was taken from a human donor in good health. The chain has TRBV10-1 and TRBJ2-1, with D tentatively TRBD2 (5 bases). The CDR3 is CASSGADEQFF. In nucleotides, the CDR3 is TGCGCCAGCAGTGGAGCGGATGAGCAGTTCTTC.